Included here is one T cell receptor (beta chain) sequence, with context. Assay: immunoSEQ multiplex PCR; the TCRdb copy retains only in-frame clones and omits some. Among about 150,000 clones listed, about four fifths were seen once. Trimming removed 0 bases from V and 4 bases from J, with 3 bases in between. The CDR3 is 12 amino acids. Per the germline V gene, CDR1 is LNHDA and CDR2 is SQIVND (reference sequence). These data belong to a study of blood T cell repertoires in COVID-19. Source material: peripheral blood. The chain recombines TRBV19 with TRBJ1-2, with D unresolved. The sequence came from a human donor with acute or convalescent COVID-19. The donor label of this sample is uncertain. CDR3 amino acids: CASSIDRYGYTF. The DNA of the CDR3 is TGTGCCAGTAGTATAGACCGCTATGGCTACACCTTC.